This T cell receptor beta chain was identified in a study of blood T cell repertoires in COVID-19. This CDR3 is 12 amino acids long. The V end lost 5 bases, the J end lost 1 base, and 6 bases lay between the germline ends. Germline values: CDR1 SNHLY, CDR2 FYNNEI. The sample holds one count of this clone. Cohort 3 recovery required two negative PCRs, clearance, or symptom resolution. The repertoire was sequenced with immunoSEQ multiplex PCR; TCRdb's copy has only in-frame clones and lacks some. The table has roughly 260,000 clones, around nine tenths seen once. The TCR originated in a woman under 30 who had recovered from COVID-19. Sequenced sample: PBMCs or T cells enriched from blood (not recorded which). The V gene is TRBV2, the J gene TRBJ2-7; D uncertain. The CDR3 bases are TGTGCCAGCAGTTTCACATCCTACGAGCAGTACTTC. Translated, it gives CASSFTSYEQYF.